The clone carrying this T cell receptor (beta chain) was seen more than once but under ten times. Its matching antigen is unknown. Regarding treatment: approximately nine-day PBMC culture with coronavirus spike peptide pools or control peptides (ViraFEST assay). Sequencing of DNA taken from cultured CD4+ T cells relied on the Oncomine TCR Beta short-read assay. One entry per CDR3 protein, called by TCRdb with MiXCR from the PCR reads. The sample yields some 15,000 distinct CDR3 sequences, about 30% seen once. Trimming pared 3 bases from V and 6 bases from J, leaving 12 bases between. The germline V gene has CDR1 MNHEY and CDR2 SMNVEV (reference sequence). CDR3 size: 13 residues. The sample comes from a study of vaccination and CD4 T cells after COVID-19. Study as a whole: Four females and six males made up the convalescents, with two Hispanic.

Overall study findings and caveats: In convalescent patients, a median around 86% of reactive clones appeared only post-vaccination.

V is TRBV27 and J is TRBJ2-7; D remains unclear. The sequence was collected from a human donor with COVID-19. Material: cultured CD4+ T cells from blood. CDR3 loop: CASSFRASGEQYF. The CDR3 nucleotides are TGTGCCAGCAGTTTTCGGGCGTCGGGCGAGCAGTACTTC.